This TCR beta chain was recorded in a study of CD8 T cells in Susac syndrome (dated by TCRdb to about 2019). Background for the entire study: Among the Susac syndrome patients who were sequenced, clinically active disease was present in six and clinical remission was observed in under ten. At blood withdrawal, Susac syndrome patients were therapy-naive, treated with corticosteroids (with IVIg additionally given to some), or treated with IVIg alone. The study used repertoire sequencing to test whether antigen drove CD8+ T cell activation and differentiation in Susac syndrome. Clonality of the CD8+ T cell repertoire was compared between over ten healthy donors, about 14 Susac syndrome patients and under 19 multiple sclerosis patients.

Peripheral blood CD8+ and CD4+ T cells from healthy donors, Susac syndrome patients and multiple sclerosis patients were profiled using high-throughput TCR beta sequencing. Recently defined diagnostic criteria for definite or probable disease were met by the Susac syndrome patients. Bulk CD8+ and CD4+ T cells were purified by magnetic negative isolation, while CD8+ TEMRA cells were enriched using FACS. Blood was collected in EDTA tubes and processed within 24 hours, with PBMCs isolated through density gradient centrifugation. PBMCs intended for TCR sequencing were frozen in liquid nitrogen and were later thawed in a 37 degrees C water bath. A purity of at least 90% was achieved for sorted or isolated CD4+, CD8+ and CD8+ TEMRA cells. In regard to this clonotype: The specificity of this receptor is unknown. Qualities for individual bases were not recorded, and no much larger clone is one base off.

Beyond this particular receptor, the publication reports: Approximately 15 Susac-specific public clones were identified in the total CD8+ repertoire, and roughly five Susac-specific public clones were identified in the CD8+ TEMRA repertoire. The number of individuals in the TCR sequencing and HLA analysis was acknowledged as relatively small. Susac syndrome CD8+ repertoires showed clonal expansion, highest in CD8+ TEMRA cells and greater in clinically active than remitting patients.

RNA was extracted using the RNeasy kit, and roughly 0.5 to 1 microgram was reverse transcribed with random hexamers. TCR beta CDR3 regions were amplified with the immunoSEQ multiplex PCR assay covering 54 Vbeta and 13 Jbeta segments. Bias from PCR amplification was corrected by using a synthetic template baseline for primer optimization and for computational correction. In the paper's pipeline: Reads were annotated to V, D and J genes per IMGT and analyzed with immunoSEQ Analyzer, keeping only productive sequences. To calculate clonality, Shannon entropy was normalized by log2 of the number of productive unique sequences and then subtracted from one. For each patient and control, public and private clones were evaluated among the 100 most prevalent clones. Susac-specific clones were defined as absent from healthy and MS cohorts, about 1,100 published viral clones and other ImmuneACCESS disease sequences. Starting from the raw public reads, TCRdb applied fastp trimming at Q25, assembled clones with MiXCR and retained in-frame beta chains. Identical CDR3 proteins give one entry, which carries the most common genes and DNA. The V and J calls follow TCRdb's processing rather than the paper's. This sample holds fewer than 90,000 distinct CDR3 sequences; around 93% were observed only once. The leading ten clones occupy more than 0.4% of the sample.

Taken from the germline V gene (reference sequence), the CDR1 and CDR2 loops are MNHEY and SMNVEV. Trimmed from V: 6 bases; trimmed from J: 6 bases; junction bases lacking a gene match: 17. Reading from cysteine to phenylalanine, the CDR3 counts 16 amino acids. Kept here is only the CDR3 DNA, which spans 48 bases and is read in frame from base 1. This chain is built from TRBV27 and TRBJ2-7; 7 central nucleotides agree with TRBD2. This TCR was sampled from a human donor with Susac syndrome. The sample taken for sequencing was CD8+ T cells from PBMCs. The DNA sequence is TGTGCCAGCAGGATCACTAGCGTCCTCCCCCCTGGCGAGCAGTACTTC. This yields the protein CASRITSVLPPGEQYF.